The clone carrying this T cell receptor beta chain occurred a few times. Its antigen is as yet unknown. The CDR3 consists of 14 residues. The germline V and J ends were trimmed by 10 bases and 4 bases, with 17 bases remaining between them. Germline V gives CDR1 PRHDT, CDR2 FYEKMQ (reference sequence). Amplification yielded TCR beta CDR3 regions, with RNA transcripts as the source. Researchers ran a first-round RT-PCR on the TCR CDR3 using the HTBI primer set. TCRdb re-analysed the multiplex PCR reads in MiXCR, keeping a single row per CDR3 protein. This repertoire shows about 300,000 distinct CDR3 sequences, roughly a fifth found once; its top ten account for approximately 37%. The data derive from a study of T cells in Graves' hyperthyroidism and ophthalmopathy. Study-level points and caveats: Most clonotypes expanded in the thyroid (above 0.001) were also present in blood.

The TCR sequence derives from a man between 50 and 59 years old with Graves' ophthalmopathy. Source material: blood. The rearrangement joins TRBV13 to TRBJ2-1, with D possibly matching TRBD1 (6 bases). CDR3 region: CATLGQPEYNEQFF. For the CDR3, the DNA is TGTGCCACCTTAGGACAGCCCGAATACAATGAGCAGTTCTTC.